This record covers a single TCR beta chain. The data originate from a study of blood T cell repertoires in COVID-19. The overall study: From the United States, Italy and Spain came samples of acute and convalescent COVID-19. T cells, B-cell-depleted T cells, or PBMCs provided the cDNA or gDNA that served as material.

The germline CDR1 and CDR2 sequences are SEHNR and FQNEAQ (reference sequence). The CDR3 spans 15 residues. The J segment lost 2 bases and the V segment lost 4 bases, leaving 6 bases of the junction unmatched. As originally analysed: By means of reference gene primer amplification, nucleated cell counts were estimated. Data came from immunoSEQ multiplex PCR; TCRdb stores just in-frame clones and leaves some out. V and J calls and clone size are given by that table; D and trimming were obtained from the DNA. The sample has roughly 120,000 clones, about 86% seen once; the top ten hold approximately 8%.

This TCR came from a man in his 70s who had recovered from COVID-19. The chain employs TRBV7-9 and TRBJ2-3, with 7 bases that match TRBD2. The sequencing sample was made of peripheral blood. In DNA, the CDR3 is TGTGCCAGCAGCTGGGGAGGGGACTTCACAGATACGCAGTATTTT. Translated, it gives CASSWGGDFTDTQYF. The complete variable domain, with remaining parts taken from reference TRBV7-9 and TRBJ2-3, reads DTGVSQNPRHKITKRGQNVTFRCDPISEHNRLYWYRQTLGQGPEFLTYFQNEAQLEKSRLLSDRFSAERPKGSFSTLEIQRTEQGDSAMYLCASSWGGDFTDTQYFGPGTRLTVL.